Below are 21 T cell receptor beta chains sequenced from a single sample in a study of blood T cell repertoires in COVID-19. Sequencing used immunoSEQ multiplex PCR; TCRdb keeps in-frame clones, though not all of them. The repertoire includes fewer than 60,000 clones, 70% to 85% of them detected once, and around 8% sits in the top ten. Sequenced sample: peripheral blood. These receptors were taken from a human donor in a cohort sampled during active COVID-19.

The CDR3, as DNA: TGTGCCAGCAGCCCTGCGAGCTCCTATAATTCACCCCTCCACTTT. Its translation: CASSPASSYNSPLHF. The V and J genes are TRBV9 and TRBJ1-6; D ambiguous. CDR1 is SGDLS and CDR2 is YYNGEE in the germline V gene. With 4 bases removed from V and 0 bases from J, the gap between germline ends came to 8 bases. The CDR3 length is 15 residues.

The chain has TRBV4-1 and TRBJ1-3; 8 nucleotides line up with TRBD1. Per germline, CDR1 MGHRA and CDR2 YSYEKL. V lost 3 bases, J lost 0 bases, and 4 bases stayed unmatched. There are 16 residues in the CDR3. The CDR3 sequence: CASSQGQVSSGNTIYF. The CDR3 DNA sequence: TGCGCCAGCAGCCAGGGACAGGTTTCCTCTGGAAACACCATATATTTT.

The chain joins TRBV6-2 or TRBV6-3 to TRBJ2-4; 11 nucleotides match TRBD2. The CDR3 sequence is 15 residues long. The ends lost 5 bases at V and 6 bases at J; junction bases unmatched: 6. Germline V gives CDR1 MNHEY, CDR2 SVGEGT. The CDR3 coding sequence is TGTGCCAGCAGTGTAGCGGGAGGGCCGGGAAACATTCAGTACTTC. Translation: CASSVAGGPGNIQYF.

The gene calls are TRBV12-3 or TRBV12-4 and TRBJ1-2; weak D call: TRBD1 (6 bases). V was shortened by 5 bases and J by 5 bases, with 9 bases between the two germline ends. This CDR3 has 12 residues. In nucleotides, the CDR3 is TGTGCCAGCAGTCTACAGGGATATGGCTACACCTTC. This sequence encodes CASSLQGYGYTF.

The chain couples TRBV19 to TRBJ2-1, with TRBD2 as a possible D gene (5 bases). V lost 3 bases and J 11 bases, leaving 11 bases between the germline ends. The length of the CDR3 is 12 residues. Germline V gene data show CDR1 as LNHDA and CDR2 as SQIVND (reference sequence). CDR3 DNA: TGTGCCAGTAGTATCAAGCGGTCACAGCAGTTCTTC. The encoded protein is CASSIKRSQQFF.

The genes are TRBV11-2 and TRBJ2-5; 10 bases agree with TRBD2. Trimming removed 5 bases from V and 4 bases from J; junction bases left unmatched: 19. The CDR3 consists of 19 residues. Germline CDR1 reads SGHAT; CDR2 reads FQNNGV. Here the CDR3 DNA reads TGTGCCAGCAGCCCCCCCACTTATACTAGCGGGAACGGGCCAGAGACCCAGTACTTC. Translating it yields CASSPPTYTSGNGPETQYF.

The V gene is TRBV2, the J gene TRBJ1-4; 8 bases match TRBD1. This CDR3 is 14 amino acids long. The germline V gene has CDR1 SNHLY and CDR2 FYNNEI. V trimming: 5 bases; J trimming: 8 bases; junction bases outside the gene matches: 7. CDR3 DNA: TGTGCCAGCAGTTCAAACAGGGGGGAGGAAAAACTGTTTTTT. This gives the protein CASSSNRGEEKLFF. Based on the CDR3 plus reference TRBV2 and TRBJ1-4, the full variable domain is EPEVTQTPSHQVTQMGQEVILRCVPISNHLYFYWYRQILGQKVEFLVSFYNNEISEKSEIFDDQFSVERPDGSNFTLKIRSTKLEDSAMYFCASSSNRGEEKLFFGSGTQLSVL.

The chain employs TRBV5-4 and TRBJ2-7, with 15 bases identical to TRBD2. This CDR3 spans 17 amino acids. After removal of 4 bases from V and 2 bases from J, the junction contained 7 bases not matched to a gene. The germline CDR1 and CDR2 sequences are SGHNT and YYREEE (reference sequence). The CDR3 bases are TGTGCCAGCAGCCCCGGGACTAGCGGGAGGACGCCCTACGAGCAGTACTTC. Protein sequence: CASSPGTSGRTPYEQYF.

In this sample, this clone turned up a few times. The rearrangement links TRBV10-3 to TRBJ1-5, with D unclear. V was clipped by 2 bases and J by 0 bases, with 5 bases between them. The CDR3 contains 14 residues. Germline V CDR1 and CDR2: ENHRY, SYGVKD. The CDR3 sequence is CAISERGSNQPQHF. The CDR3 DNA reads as TGTGCCATCAGTGAGAGAGGTAGCAATCAGCCCCAGCATTTT.

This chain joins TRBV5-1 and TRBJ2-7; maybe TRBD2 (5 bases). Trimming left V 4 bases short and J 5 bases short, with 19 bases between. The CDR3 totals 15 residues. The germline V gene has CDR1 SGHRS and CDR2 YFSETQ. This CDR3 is CASSRLPGIENEQYF. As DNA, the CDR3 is TGCGCCAGCAGCCGCCTTCCGGGGATAGAAAACGAGCAGTACTTC.

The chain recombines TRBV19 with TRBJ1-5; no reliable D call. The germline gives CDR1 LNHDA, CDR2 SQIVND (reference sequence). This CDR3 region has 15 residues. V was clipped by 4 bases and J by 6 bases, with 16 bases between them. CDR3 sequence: CASSTGTPSFQPQHF. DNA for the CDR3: TGTGCCAGTAGTACAGGAACCCCTTCCTTTCAGCCCCAGCATTTT.

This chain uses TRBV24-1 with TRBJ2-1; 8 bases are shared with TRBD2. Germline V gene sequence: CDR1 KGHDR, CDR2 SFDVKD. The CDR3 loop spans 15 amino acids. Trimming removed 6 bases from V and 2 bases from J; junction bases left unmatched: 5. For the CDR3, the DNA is TGTGCCACCAGTAAAGCGGGAGCGACCTACAATGAGCAGTTCTTC. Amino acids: CATSKAGATYNEQFF.

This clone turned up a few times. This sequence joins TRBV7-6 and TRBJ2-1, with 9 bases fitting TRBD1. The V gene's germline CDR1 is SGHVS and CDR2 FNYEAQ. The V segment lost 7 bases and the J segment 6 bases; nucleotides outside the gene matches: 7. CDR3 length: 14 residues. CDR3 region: CASTVQGAINEQFF. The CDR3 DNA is TGTGCCAGCACGGTACAGGGGGCTATCAATGAGCAGTTCTTC.

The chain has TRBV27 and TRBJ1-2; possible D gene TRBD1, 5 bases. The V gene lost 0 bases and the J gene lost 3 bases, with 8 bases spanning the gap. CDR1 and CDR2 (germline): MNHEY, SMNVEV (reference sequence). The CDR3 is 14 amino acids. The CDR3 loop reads CASSLSGGYYGYTF. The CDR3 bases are TGTGCCAGCAGTTTATCGGGGGGGTACTATGGCTACACCTTC.

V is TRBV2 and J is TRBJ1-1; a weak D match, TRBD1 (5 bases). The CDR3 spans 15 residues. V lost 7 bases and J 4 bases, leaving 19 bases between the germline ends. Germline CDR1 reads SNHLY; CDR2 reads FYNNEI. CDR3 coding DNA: TGTGCCAGCACTCGAGCGGCCGGGGGGTCCACTGAAGCTTTCTTT. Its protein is CASTRAAGGSTEAFF.

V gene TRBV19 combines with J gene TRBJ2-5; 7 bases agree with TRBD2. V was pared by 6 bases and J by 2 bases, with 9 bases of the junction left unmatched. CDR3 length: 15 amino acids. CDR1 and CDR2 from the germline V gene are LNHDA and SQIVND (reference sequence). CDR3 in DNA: TGTGCCAGTAGATGGACTAGTCAGGGTCAAGAGACCCAGTACTTC. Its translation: CASRWTSQGQETQYF.

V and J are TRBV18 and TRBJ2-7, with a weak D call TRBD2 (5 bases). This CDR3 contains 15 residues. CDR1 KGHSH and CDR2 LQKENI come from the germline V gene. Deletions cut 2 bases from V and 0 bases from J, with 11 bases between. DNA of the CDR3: TGTGCCAGCTCACCAAGGACGGGGTCCTCCTACGAGCAGTACTTC. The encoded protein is CASSPRTGSSYEQYF.

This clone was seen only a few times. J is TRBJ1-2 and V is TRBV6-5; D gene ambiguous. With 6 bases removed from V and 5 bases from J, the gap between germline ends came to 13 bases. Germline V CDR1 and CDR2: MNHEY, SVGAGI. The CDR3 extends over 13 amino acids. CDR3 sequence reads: CASSRGPEYGYTF. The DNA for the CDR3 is TGTGCCAGCAGCCGCGGGCCAGAGTATGGCTACACCTTC.

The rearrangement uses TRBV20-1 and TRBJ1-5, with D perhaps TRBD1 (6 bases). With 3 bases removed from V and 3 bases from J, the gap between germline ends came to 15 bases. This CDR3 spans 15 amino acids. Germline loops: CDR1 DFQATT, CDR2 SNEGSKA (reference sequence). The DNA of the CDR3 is TGCAGTGCTAGTGTTCGCCAGGGGTCCAATCAGCCCCAGCATTTT. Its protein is CSASVRQGSNQPQHF.

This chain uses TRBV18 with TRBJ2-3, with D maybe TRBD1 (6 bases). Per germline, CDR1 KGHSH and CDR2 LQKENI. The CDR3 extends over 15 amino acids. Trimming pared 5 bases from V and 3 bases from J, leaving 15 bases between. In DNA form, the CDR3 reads TGTGCCAGCTCATCTACAGGGTCATGGACAGATACGCAGTATTTT. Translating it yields CASSSTGSWTDTQYF.

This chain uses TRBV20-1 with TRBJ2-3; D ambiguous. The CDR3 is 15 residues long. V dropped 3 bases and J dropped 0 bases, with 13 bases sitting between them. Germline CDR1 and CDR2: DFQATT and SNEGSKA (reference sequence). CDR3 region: CSASFRSSSTDTQYF. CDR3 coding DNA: TGCAGTGCTAGTTTTAGGAGTTCTAGCACAGATACGCAGTATTTT.